This TCR beta chain emerged from a study of CD8+ T cells in alopecia areata. Germline V gene data show CDR1 as MNHEY and CDR2 as SMNVEV (reference sequence). This CDR3 spans 12 amino acids. V shed 5 bases, J shed 6 bases, and the junction held 4 bases outside the gene matches. TCR sequencing used cDNA made by reverse transcription of extracted RNA. Profiling relied on immunoSEQ multiplex PCR, and the TCRdb table lists in-frame clones only, not all of them. The sample gives 150,000 to 200,000 clones, around 57% of which show up once; 4.5% to 5% is in the top ten. This clone turned up a few times. Sequencing was carried out using CD4+ T cells sorted from blood. The chain links TRBV27 to TRBJ2-7, with TRBD2 matching over 7 bases. The origin of this receptor is a human donor in good health. The CDR3: CASSPGLGEQYF. The DNA for the CDR3 is TGTGCCAGCAGTCCCGGACTAGGCGAGCAGTACTTC.